Below, 8 T cell receptor beta chains from the same sample are listed, as sequenced in a study of human T cells and chemical hapten exposure. Time point in this sample: pre-sensitization, week 0. Treatment given: therapeutic diphenylcyclopropenone sensitization with weekly scalp DPC. TCRdb recomputed calls from the RACE reads with MiXCR, one row per CDR3 protein. The sample contains more than 250,000 distinct CDR3 sequences, about 7.7% of which appear only once. The source material was whole blood, sampled in connection with sensitization to the hapten diphenylcyclopropenone (DPC). The receptors stem from a man younger than 35 with alopecia areata. Some clones in this sample may be carry-over from other donors' samples.

This clonotype was seen at least ten times. The chain couples TRBV5-5 to TRBJ1-6; perhaps TRBD1 as D (6 bases). The CDR3 has 15 residues. Deletions cut 3 bases from V and 7 bases from J, with 14 bases between. Germline loops: CDR1 SGHKS, CDR2 YYEKEE (reference sequence). CDR3 loop: CASSSRTELNSPLHF. Here the CDR3 DNA reads TGTGCCAGCAGCTCCCGGACAGAACTCAATTCACCCCTCCACTTT.

There are a few counts of this clonotype. The gene calls are TRBV6-1 and TRBJ1-5; D is uncertain. There are 15 residues in the CDR3. Germline V lookup: CDR1 MNHNS, CDR2 SASEGT. V was cut by 4 bases and J by 5 bases, with 15 bases left in between. Written as DNA, the CDR3 is TGTGCCAGCAGTGGGAACCGGGCCCTTTATCAGCCCCAGCATTTT. Residues: CASSGNRALYQPQHF.

The chain couples TRBV7-8 to TRBJ2-5, with a weak D call TRBD2 (6 bases). The germline V and J ends were trimmed by 5 bases and 5 bases, with 15 bases remaining between them. The CDR3 runs 14 residues. Germline V gene data show CDR1 as SGHVS and CDR2 as FQNEAQ. The CDR3 is CASSPPRLAETQYF. CDR3 in DNA: TGTGCCAGCAGCCCTCCAAGGCTAGCGGAGACCCAGTACTTC.

The chain joins TRBV4-3 to TRBJ1-4; TRBD1 is a possible D gene (6 bases). Trimming stripped 1 base from V and 2 bases from J, with 11 bases between. In germline, CDR1 is LGHNA, CDR2 YSLEER. This CDR3 is built from 16 residues. The CDR3, as DNA: TGCGCCAGCAGCCAAGGGACAGTAAAGACTAATGAAAAACTGTTTTTT. This encodes CASSQGTVKTNEKLFF.

This clonotype was detected only a few times. This sequence joins TRBV12-3 or TRBV12-4 and TRBJ2-7, with D maybe TRBD1 (7 bases). The V end lost 6 bases, the J end lost 3 bases, and 12 bases lay between the germline ends. The CDR3 consists of 13 residues. CDR3 sequence reads: CASRGGDSYEQYV. CDR3 coding DNA: TGTGCCAGCAGAGGAGGGGACAGCTACGAGCAGTACGTC.

A few counts support this clonotype. The genes are TRBV7-2 and TRBJ2-4; 9 bases are shared with TRBD1. The CDR3 sequence is 17 residues long. Trimming removed 0 bases from V and 1 base from J; junction bases left unmatched: 4. Looked up from germline, CDR1 is SGHTA and CDR2 is FQGNSA. The CDR3, as DNA: TGTGCCAGCAGCTTAGCCCGGGACAGGGCGGCCAAAAACATTCAGTACTTC. This translates into CASSLARDRAAKNIQYF.

In this sample, this clonotype turned up many times. V is TRBV7-6 and J is TRBJ2-5; possibly TRBD2 for D (5 bases). CDR3 length equals 14 residues. The ends were cut back, 6 bases at V and 3 bases at J, with 14 bases in the middle. The germline V gene has CDR1 SGHVS and CDR2 FNYEAQ. The CDR3, as DNA: TGTGCCAGCAGTCGGACTGTGGAAGAAGAGACCCAGTACTTC. Protein: CASSRTVEEETQYF.

This clonotype turned up a few times. This chain's CDR3 is CASRLQVESPLHF. The CDR3 region has the DNA TGTGCCAGCAGGCTGCAGGTAGAGTCACCCCTCCACTTT. The chain couples TRBV6-1 to TRBJ1-6; no clear D. The CDR3 has 13 amino acids. The germline gives CDR1 MNHNS, CDR2 SASEGT. V lost 6 bases, J lost 10 bases, and 13 bases lay in between.